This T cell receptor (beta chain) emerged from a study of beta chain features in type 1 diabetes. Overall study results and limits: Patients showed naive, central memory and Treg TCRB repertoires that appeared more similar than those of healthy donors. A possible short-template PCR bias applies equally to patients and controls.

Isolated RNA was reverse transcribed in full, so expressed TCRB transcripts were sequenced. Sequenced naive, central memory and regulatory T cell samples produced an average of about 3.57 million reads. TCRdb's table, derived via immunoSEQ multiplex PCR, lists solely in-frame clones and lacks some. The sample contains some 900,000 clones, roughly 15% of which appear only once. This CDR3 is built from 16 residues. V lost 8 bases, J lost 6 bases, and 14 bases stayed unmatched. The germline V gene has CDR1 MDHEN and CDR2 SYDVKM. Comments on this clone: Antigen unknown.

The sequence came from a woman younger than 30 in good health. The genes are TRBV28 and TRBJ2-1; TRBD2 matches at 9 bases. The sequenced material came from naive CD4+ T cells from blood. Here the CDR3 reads CASARPSGTLGNEQFF. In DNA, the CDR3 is TGTGCCAGCGCACGGCCTAGCGGGACTCTCGGCAATGAGCAGTTCTTC.